The following is a T cell receptor (beta chain) sequence with its context. The entry originates in a study of blood T cell repertoires in COVID-19. Generated by immunoSEQ multiplex PCR, the TCRdb table keeps only in-frame clones and is missing some. This sample has more than 250,000 clones; around 85% occur once, and the top ten carry about 2.2%. This receptor was identified in a woman under 40 who had recovered from COVID-19. Sequencing was done on a sample of peripheral blood.

The CDR3 DNA reads as TGTGCCAGCAGCTTGATTGGAGAAGGTGAAGCTTTCTTT. As protein: CASSLIGEGEAFF. This rearrangement joins TRBV4-2 to TRBJ1-1; D is undetermined. CDR1 is LGHNA, CDR2 YNFKEQ, per germline. The length of the CDR3 is 13 residues. Trimming shortened V by 5 bases and J by 7 bases, and 14 bases separated the two germline ends.